The 7 T cell receptor beta chains listed next were all sequenced from one sample in a study of T cell responses to AZD1222 COVID-19 vaccine. Profiling relied on immunoSEQ multiplex PCR, and the TCRdb table lists in-frame clones only, not all of them. The sample holds 150,000 to 200,000 clones, 90% to 95% seen once. The sequenced sample was peripheral blood, obtained 28 days after the second AZD1222 dose. These receptors all stem from an adult who received the AZD1222 COVID-19 vaccine.

The chain uses TRBV27 and TRBJ2-7, with 9 bases lining up with TRBD1. The trim removed 2 bases at V and 5 bases at J, leaving 4 bases unmatched. CDR3 length: 14 residues. From germline, CDR1 is MNHEY and CDR2 SMNVEV (reference sequence). CDR3 in DNA: TGTGCCAGCAGTTTAATTACAGGGGGCCACGAGCAGTACTTC. Its translation: CASSLITGGHEQYF.

The genes are TRBV5-1 and TRBJ2-7; 9 nucleotides align to TRBD1. Germline loops: CDR1 SGHRS, CDR2 YFSETQ. The CDR3 contains 14 residues. V shed 4 bases, J shed 4 bases, and the junction held 6 bases outside the gene matches. The CDR3 here is CASSKQGAMYEQYF. CDR3 nucleotides: TGCGCCAGCAGCAAACAGGGGGCAATGTACGAGCAGTACTTC.

The chain carries TRBV29-1 and TRBJ1-2; no firm D call. Germline V gene data show CDR1 as SQVTM and CDR2 as ANQGSEA. The CDR3 is 12 residues long. Trimming removed 7 bases from V and 7 bases from J, with 16 bases in between. The CDR3 sequence: CSAWTSSGGYTF. The CDR3 DNA follows: TGCAGCGCCTGGACGAGCAGCGGTGGCTACACCTTC.

This rearrangement joins TRBV6-5 to TRBJ2-5; 7 bases line up with TRBD2. Trimming removed 4 bases from V and 1 base from J; junction bases left unmatched: 3. This CDR3 spans 14 amino acids. Per the germline V gene, CDR1 is MNHEY and CDR2 is SVGAGI. Here the CDR3 DNA reads TGTGCCAGCAGTTCCATAGCGGGCCAAGAGACCCAGTACTTC. It is translated as CASSSIAGQETQYF.

In this sample, this clone turned up a few times. This chain uses TRBV5-1 with TRBJ2-7; D remains ambiguous. Between the trimmed V and J ends, which lost 0 bases and 2 bases, there was a span of 9 bases. In germline, CDR1 is SGHRS, CDR2 YFSETQ. CDR3 length: 14 amino acids. DNA for the CDR3: TGCGCCAGCAGCTTGGGGCTAGTAGCCTACGAGCAGTACTTC. It specifies CASSLGLVAYEQYF.

V gene TRBV5-1 combines with J gene TRBJ2-7, with 7 positions matching TRBD2. The V and J ends lost 5 bases and 5 bases, in that order; junction bases with no gene match: 10. CDR1 SGHRS and CDR2 YFSETQ come from the germline V gene. This CDR3 has 14 residues. In DNA form, the CDR3 reads TGCGCCAGCAGACGGACTGTTCGGGGGGACGAGCAGTACTTC. Protein product: CASRRTVRGDEQYF.

This clone was detected only once. For the CDR3, the DNA is TGTGCCAGCTCACCACCCGGGACAGGAAGAGTCAATGAGCAGTTCTTC. Encoded protein: CASSPPGTGRVNEQFF. The chain recombines TRBV18 with TRBJ2-1, with 8 nucleotides matching TRBD1. Looked up from germline, CDR1 is KGHSH and CDR2 is LQKENI. The CDR3 runs to 16 residues. After removal of 0 bases from V and 6 bases from J, the junction contained 7 bases not matched to a gene.